This T cell receptor beta chain came from a study of vaccination effects on CD4 cells after COVID-19. Study-wide background: Samples gathered post-vaccine arrived a median of 72 days past the second dose.

Notes on the study in general: Infection- and vaccine-induced clones contracted markedly late after vaccination.

Assay: immunoSEQ multiplex PCR; the TCRdb copy retains only in-frame clones and omits some. The repertoire holds roughly 70,000 clones, with about 80% as singletons. After expansion with viral peptide pools in the ViraFEST assay, antigen-specific CD4+ T cells were sequenced. Researchers isolated CD4+ T cells once roughly nine days of culture had elapsed. Every participant took two doses of the BNT162b2 or mRNA-1273 vaccine. Nobody among the vaccine recipients had prior SARS-CoV-2 infection (nucleocapsid antibodies were negative). A half-volume exchange with IL-2 medium occurred on days 3 and 7. As for this clone: As yet, its antigen is unknown.

Specimen: CD4+ T cells from PBMCs cultured with HCoV-OC43 spike peptides, collected after COVID-19 vaccination. Regarding subset: HCoV-OC43 spike overlapping peptide pool stimulation. This clonotype was obtained from a human donor who received a COVID-19 vaccine.

The CDR3 bases are TGTGCCAGTAGTAGGGGACAGAGAGAGACCCAGTACTTC. As protein: CASSRGQRETQYF. V is TRBV19 and J is TRBJ2-5; TRBD1 aligns across 7 bases. The V and J ends lost 4 bases and 4 bases, in that order; junction bases with no gene match: 3. Germline V gives CDR1 LNHDA, CDR2 SQIVND (reference sequence). The CDR3 extends over 13 amino acids.